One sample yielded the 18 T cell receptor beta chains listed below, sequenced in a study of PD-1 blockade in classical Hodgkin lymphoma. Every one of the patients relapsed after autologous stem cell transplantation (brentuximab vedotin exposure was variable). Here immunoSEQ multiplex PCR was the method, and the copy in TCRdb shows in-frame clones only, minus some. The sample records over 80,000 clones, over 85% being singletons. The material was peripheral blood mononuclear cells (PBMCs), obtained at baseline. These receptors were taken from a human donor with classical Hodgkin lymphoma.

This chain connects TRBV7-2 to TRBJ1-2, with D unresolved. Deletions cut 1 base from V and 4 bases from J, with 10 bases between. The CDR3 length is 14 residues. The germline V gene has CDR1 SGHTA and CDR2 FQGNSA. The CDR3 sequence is CASSLVVAAYGYTF. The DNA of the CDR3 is TGTGCCAGCAGCTTAGTCGTGGCAGCCTATGGCTACACCTTC.

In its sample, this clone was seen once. CDR3 amino acids: CASSLPRTGDTEAFF. CDR3 nucleotides: TGTGCCAGCAGCTTGCCTCGGACAGGGGACACTGAAGCTTTCTTT. The chain employs TRBV5-6 and TRBJ1-1; 9 nucleotides agree with TRBD1. The CDR3 length is 15 residues. Per germline, CDR1 SGHDT and CDR2 YYEEEE. The V segment lost 1 base and the J segment 3 bases; nucleotides outside the gene matches: 4.

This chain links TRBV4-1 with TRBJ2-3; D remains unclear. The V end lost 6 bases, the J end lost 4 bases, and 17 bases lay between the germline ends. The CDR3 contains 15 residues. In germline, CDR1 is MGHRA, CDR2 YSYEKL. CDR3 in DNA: TGCGCCAGCAGGCGTCCCGTTGGGGAATCAGATACGCAGTATTTT. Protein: CASRRPVGESDTQYF.

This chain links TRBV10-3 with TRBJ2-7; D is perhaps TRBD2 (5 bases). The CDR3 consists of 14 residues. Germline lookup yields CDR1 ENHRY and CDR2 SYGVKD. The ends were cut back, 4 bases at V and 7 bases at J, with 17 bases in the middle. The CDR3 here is CAISGSARGWEQYF. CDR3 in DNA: TGTGCCATCAGTGGCAGTGCCCGGGGATGGGAGCAGTACTTC.

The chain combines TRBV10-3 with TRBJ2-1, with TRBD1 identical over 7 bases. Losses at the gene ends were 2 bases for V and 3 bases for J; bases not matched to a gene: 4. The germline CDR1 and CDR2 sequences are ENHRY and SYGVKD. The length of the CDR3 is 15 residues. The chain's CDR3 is CAISEGDRVYNEQFF. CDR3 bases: TGTGCCATCAGTGAGGGGGACAGAGTCTACAATGAGCAGTTCTTC.

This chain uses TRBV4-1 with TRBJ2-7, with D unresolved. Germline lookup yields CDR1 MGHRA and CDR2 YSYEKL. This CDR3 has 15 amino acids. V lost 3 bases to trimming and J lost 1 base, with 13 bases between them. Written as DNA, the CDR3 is TGCGCCAGCAGCCACCTCGAGCTCGGGTCCTACGAGCAGTACTTC. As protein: CASSHLELGSYEQYF.

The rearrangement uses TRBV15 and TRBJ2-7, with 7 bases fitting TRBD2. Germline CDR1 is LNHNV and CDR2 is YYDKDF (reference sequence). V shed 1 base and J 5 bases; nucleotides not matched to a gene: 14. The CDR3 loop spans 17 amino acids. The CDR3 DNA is TGTGCCACCAGCAGAGGAATTTCAGGCGGGAGACTCCACGAGCAGTACTTC. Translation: CATSRGISGGRLHEQYF. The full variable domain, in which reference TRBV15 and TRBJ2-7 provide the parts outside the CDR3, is DAMVIQNPRYQVTQFGKPVTLSCSQTLNHNVMYWYQQKSSQAPKLLFHYYDKDFNNEADTPDNFQSRRPNTSFCFLDIRSPGLGDTAMYLCATSRGISGGRLHEQYFGPGTRLTVT.

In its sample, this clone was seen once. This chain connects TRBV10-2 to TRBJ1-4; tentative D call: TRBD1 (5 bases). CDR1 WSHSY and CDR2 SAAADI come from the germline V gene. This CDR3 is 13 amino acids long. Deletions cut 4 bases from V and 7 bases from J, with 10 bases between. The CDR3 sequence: CASSGGRGEKLFF. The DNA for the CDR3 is TGCGCCAGCAGTGGGGGAAGGGGTGAAAAACTGTTTTTT.

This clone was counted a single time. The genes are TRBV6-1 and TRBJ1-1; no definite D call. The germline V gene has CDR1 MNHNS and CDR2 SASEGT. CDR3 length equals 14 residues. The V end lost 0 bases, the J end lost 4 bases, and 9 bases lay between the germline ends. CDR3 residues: CASSEASSFTEAFF. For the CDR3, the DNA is TGTGCCAGCAGTGAAGCGTCCAGTTTCACTGAAGCTTTCTTT.

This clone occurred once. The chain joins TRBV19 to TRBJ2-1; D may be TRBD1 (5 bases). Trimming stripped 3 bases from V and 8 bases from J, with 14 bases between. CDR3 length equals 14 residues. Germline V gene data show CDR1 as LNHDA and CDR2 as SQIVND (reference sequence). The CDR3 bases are TGTGCCAGTAGTATTCTCTTAGGGGTACATGAGCAGTTCTTC. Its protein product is CASSILLGVHEQFF.

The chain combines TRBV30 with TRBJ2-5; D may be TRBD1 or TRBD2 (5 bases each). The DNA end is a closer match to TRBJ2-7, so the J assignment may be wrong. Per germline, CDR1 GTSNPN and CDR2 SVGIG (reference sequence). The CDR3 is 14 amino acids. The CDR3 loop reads CAWSSWGISYEQYF. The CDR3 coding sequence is TGTGCCTGGAGTTCCTGGGGGATTAGCTACGAGCAGTACTTC.

The CDR3 spells CASRARTGASNYGYTF. DNA for the CDR3: TGTGCCAGCAGAGCTAGGACAGGGGCTAGTAACTATGGCTACACCTTC. V is TRBV2 and J is TRBJ1-2; 9 bases map to TRBD1. The trim removed 6 bases at V and 1 base at J, leaving 9 bases unmatched. Looked up from germline, CDR1 is SNHLY and CDR2 is FYNNEI. The CDR3 is 16 amino acids. Variable domain in full (rest from reference TRBV2 and TRBJ1-2): EPEVTQTPSHQVTQMGQEVILRCVPISNHLYFYWYRQILGQKVEFLVSFYNNEISEKSEIFDDQFSVERPDGSNFTLKIRSTKLEDSAMYFCASRARTGASNYGYTFGSGTRLTVV.

This CDR3 reads CASSPLVDYEQYF. The CDR3 region has the DNA TGCGCCAGCAGCCCCCTCGTAGACTACGAGCAGTACTTC. The V call is TRBV5-1, the J call TRBJ2-7; D is uncertain. V shed 4 bases and J shed 3 bases, with 11 bases lying between them. The length of the CDR3 is 13 residues. Germline V gives CDR1 SGHRS, CDR2 YFSETQ.

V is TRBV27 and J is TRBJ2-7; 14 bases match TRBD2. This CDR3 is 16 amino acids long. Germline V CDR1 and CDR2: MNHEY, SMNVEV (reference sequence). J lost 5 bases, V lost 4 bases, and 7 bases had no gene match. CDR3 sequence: CASSYRLAGGIHEQYF. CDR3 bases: TGTGCCAGCAGTTACCGACTAGCGGGAGGGATACACGAGCAGTACTTC.

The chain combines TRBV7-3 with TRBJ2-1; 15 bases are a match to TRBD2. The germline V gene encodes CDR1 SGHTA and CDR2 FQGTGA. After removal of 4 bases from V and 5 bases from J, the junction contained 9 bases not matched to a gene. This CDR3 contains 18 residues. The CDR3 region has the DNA TGTGCCAGCAGCTCGATTCCGGGACTAGCGGGAGGTCACAATGAGCAGTTCTTC. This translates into CASSSIPGLAGGHNEQFF.

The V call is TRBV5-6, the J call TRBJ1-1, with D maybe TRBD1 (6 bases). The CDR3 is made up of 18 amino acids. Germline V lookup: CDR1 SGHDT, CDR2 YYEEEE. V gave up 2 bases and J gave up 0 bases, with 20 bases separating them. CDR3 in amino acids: CASSFNPRLRGMNTEAFF. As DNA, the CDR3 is TGTGCCAGCAGCTTTAACCCAAGGCTTAGGGGGATGAACACTGAAGCTTTCTTT. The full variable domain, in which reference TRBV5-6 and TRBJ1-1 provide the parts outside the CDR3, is DAGVTQSPTHLIKTRGQQVTLRCSPKSGHDTVSWYQQALGQGPQFIFQYYEEEERQRGNFPDRFSGHQFPNYSSELNVNALLLGDSALYLCASSFNPRLRGMNTEAFFGQGTRLTVV.

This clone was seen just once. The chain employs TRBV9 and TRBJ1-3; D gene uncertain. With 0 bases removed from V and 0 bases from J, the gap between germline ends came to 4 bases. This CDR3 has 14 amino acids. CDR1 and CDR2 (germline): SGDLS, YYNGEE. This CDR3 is CASSVGDSGNTIYF. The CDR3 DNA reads TGTGCCAGCAGCGTAGGAGACTCTGGAAACACCATATATTTT.

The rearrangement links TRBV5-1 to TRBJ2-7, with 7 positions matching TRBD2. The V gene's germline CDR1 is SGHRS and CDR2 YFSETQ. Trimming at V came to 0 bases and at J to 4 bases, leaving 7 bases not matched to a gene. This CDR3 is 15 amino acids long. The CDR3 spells CASSLGGAGDYEQYF. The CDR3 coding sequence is TGCGCCAGCAGCTTGGGGGGCGCGGGGGATTACGAGCAGTACTTC.